This T cell receptor (beta chain) is drawn from a study of CD8+ T cells in alopecia areata (dated by TCRdb to between 2017 and 2018). Background on the whole study: Treated patients were enrolled in an open-label pilot trial of oral tofacitinib at 5 to 10 mg twice daily for moderate-to-severe alopecia areata. Tofacitinib was given for 6 to 18 months, followed by 6 months of follow-up off drug to assess delayed response and recurrence. In both human patients and the C3H/HeJ mouse model, the study applied high-throughput TCRbeta sequencing to look at T cell clonal expansion in alopecia areata. In humans, TCRbeta sequencing was performed on scalp tissue and on sorted CD4+ and CD8+ peripheral blood T cells from healthy controls and from patients with patchy or totalis/universalis alopecia areata. Patients on tofacitinib were biopsied at baseline and after 4 and 24 weeks of treatment, and several of the patients also had a later scalp biopsy. Scalp clonality was compared across normal scalp (n=4), patchy alopecia areata scalp (n=8), and alopecia totalis/universalis scalp (n=8). RNA was extracted with the PAXgene miRNA kit for fixed scalp, the miRNeasy kit for PBMCs, and the RNeasy kit for mouse skin. TCRbeta CDR3 regions were amplified by immunoSEQ multiplex PCR with 35 Vbeta forward and 13 Jbeta reverse primers.

Results the study describes overall, beyond this receptor: Compared with mice, TCR sequences shared between patients were less clear, possibly partly because of HLA diversity across the patient population. Lesional scalp, especially in alopecia totalis/universalis, showed higher clonality and more expanded CD8+ clones than normal scalp, suggesting antigenic drive. Scalp TCR repertoire analysis is complicated because resident alphabeta T cells in normal human skin are also sequenced, whereas mouse skin is dominated by gammadelta T cells.

Receptor amplification or capture employed the immunoSEQ multiplex PCR assay. RNA was extracted from all samples and reverse transcribed into cDNA, which served as template for TCR sequencing. First-strand cDNA was synthesized with SuperScript III using a 2:1 mix of oligo-dT and random hexamers. Amplification bias was assessed with a synthetic immune receptor repertoire, and residual bias was removed computationally. As for how the authors treated the data: Raw reads were preprocessed to remove errors, and CDR3 was defined according to IMGT conventions as the region from the conserved cysteine to phenylalanine. Clonality was computed by normalizing Shannon entropy by log2 of the number of productive unique TCRs and subtracting the result from 1. Whether each scalp clone was CD4 or CD8 was inferred by checking scalp TCRbeta sequences against the CD4 and CD8 repertoires from sorted blood. This is the immuneACCESS table as TCRdb keeps it, with only in-frame sequences that have V and J called. A part of the clones is gone; compared with another copy, unresolved V genes explain less than half, and the rest is unexplained. From that table come the V and J calls and clone size; the DNA was used to work out D and trimming. Across this sample there are hundreds of thousands of clones, with under 80% seen only once. Of the sample, about 1.3% is held by the ten largest clones.

Remarks on this clone: Its antigen target is currently unknown. Qualities for individual bases were not recorded, and no much larger clone is one base off.

The sample's time point label, decoded: baseline before oral tofacitinib. From alopecia areata patients, peripheral blood was collected along with lesional scalp punch biopsies. PBMCs were isolated by density centrifugation and stained for CD3, CD4 and CD8, and CD4+ and CD8+ T cells were sorted on a FACSAria. Material: CD4+ T cells sorted from blood, obtained at week 0. This TCR derives from a human donor with alopecia areata.

This receptor carries the CDR3 CASSILRGRPQHF. The nucleotide sequence reads as follows: TGTGCCAGCAGTATACTTCGGGGGCGGCCCCAGCATTTT. In this chain, TRBV6-5 is recombined with TRBJ1-5; the best D guess is TRBD1, with 6 bases matching. The CDR3, from cysteine to phenylalanine, totals 13 residues. CDR3 DNA is the only sequence kept; it has 39 bases, read in frame from the first base. CDR1 and CDR2, per the germline V gene, are MNHEY and SVGAGI. Relative to germline, V is 5 bases shorter and J is 9 bases shorter, with 14 bases between their ends.